This T cell receptor (beta chain) was profiled in a study of shared clonotypes between healthy human individuals. Whole-study context: The donor pool was made up of a couple of women and a few men aged 18 to 49. Study-wide results and caveats: As a rule, naive subsets had a larger estimated richness than memory subsets.

The sorted-subset replicate PCRs were given about 210 ng DNA, which is tens of thousands of T cell genomes. Produced via immunoSEQ multiplex PCR; TCRdb's table is partial and in-frame only. Here the sample spans about 820,000 clones, 85% to 95% being singletons. CDR3 size: 13 residues. Trimming pared 0 bases from V and 5 bases from J, leaving 8 bases between. Germline V CDR1 and CDR2: MGHDK, SYGVNS. Positively selected for CCR7, the CD45RO-negative cells used as naive CD8 cells excluded terminally differentiated effector memory CD45RA+ cells. Every contributor of samples was a Caucasian grown-up residing in Nashville, Tennessee. In regard to this clone: Its antigen is unidentified.

The TCR was taken from a man younger than 45 in good health. The chain employs TRBV25-1 and TRBJ2-7; D gene ambiguous. The material sequenced was naive CD8+ T cells sorted from blood. Here the CDR3 reads CASSEYTENEQYF. The CDR3 region has the DNA TGTGCCAGCAGTGAATATACAGAAAACGAGCAGTACTTC.